This T cell receptor (beta chain) was recovered during a study of beta chain features in type 1 diabetes. As for the study in general: All of the samples together had approximately 100,000,000 sorted cells examined. Overall study results and limits: For cells with high TCR expression, cDNA sequencing could yield over-representation. The study found moderately but significantly shorter TCRB CDR3s in all four CD4+ subsets of Type 1 diabetes patients. At VDJ recombination sites, type 1 diabetes patients had fewer insertions and more deleted nucleotides.

In its sample, this clone was seen many times. Its antigen is as yet unknown. This CDR3 has 13 residues. Trimming left V 9 bases short and J 1 base short, with 13 bases between. CDR1 PRHDT and CDR2 FYEKMQ come from the germline V gene (reference sequence). Isolated RNA was reverse transcribed in full, so expressed TCRB transcripts were sequenced. Assay used: immunoSEQ multiplex PCR; TCRdb lists only in-frame clones, some missing. The table includes 600,000 or so clones, roughly 12% detected once. Sorting produced populations that all topped 98% purity. Sequenced: naive CD4+ T cells from blood. The clonotype was recovered from a man aged 25-45 years with type 1 diabetes. The chain employs TRBV13 and TRBJ2-7; possible D gene TRBD1, 6 bases. CDR3 protein: CASQGPDSYEQYF. In DNA, the CDR3 is TGTGCCAGTCAGGGGCCCGATTCCTACGAGCAGTACTTC.